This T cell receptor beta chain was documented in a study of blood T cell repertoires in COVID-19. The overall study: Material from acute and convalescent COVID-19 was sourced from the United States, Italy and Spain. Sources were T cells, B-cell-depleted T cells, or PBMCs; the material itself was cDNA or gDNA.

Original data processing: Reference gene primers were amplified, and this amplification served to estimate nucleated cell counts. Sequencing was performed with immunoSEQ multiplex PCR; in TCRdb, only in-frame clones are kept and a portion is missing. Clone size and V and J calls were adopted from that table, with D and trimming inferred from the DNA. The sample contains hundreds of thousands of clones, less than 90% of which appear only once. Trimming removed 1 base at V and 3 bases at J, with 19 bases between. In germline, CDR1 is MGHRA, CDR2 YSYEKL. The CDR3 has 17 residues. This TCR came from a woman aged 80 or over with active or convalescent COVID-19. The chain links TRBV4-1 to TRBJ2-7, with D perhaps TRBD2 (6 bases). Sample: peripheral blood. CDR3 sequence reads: CASSQAPGDFGLYEQYF. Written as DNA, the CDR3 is TGCGCCAGCAGCCAAGCCCCCGGGGACTTCGGCCTCTACGAGCAGTACTTC.